This paragraph reports one TCR beta chain. The target of this receptor is not known. Within one base of it there is no much larger clone, and no base qualities were kept. Trimming takes 5 bases from V and 1 base from J, and the germline ends sit 15 bases apart. Looking up the germline V gene yields CDR1 MNHEY and CDR2 SVGEGT. Spanning cysteine to phenylalanine, the CDR3 consists of 16 amino acids. The read is trimmed to its CDR3 DNA, 48 bases read in frame from base 1. This entry comes from a study of blood T cell repertoires in COVID-19 (TCRdb year 2020). Background on the whole study: The collaborator samples originated in the United States, Italy and Spain and spanned the acute and convalescent phases of COVID-19. The material from the prospective study consisted of cDNA or gDNA derived from T cells, B-cell-depleted T cells, or PBMCs. Deeply sampled blood TCRbeta repertoires from subjects exposed to, actively infected with, or recovered from COVID-19 were included in the dataset. The repertoires were released in a freely available public database meant as a resource for research on the immune response to SARS-CoV-2. Samples came from the ongoing ImmuneRACE study (first 160 participants) plus 1,254 subjects from 6 global collaborators. Sample metadata almost always included a de-identified subject ID, COVID-19 status, age in years and sex. Where HLA class I and class II types were available, the types were taken from metadata supplied by the sample provider, not from assay-based typing. The study at large found these results: The amount of clinical and demographic metadata varied by source and participant and was provided uncurated.

TCRbeta CDR3 regions were amplified from genomic DNA by means of the immunoSEQ Assay, a bias-controlled multiplex PCR. The study's own analysis went as follows. The number of nucleated cells in each sample was estimated by amplification of reference gene primers within the assay. Sequence reads were collapsed and filtered to measure the absolute abundance of every unique TCRbeta CDR3 rearrangement. For each sample, productive Simpson clonality was calculated by taking the square root of Simpson's diversity index across productive rearrangements. In its TCRdb copy, this immuneACCESS table keeps in-frame sequences only and misses some clones. Where compared with another copy, unresolved V genes explain less than half of these, and the others have no known cause. D and trimming were read from the DNA, whereas the V and J calls and clone size are those reported in that table. Present in this sample are tens of thousands of clones, roughly 90% of which were seen just once. Of the sample, around two fifths falls within the top ten clones.

Each collaborating institution followed its own protocols to collect whole blood in K2EDTA tubes. For TCRbeta analysis, collaborator samples were shipped as frozen whole blood, as isolated PBMCs, or as DNA extracted from either sample type. This TCR came from a man aged 60 to 69 with active or convalescent COVID-19. The chain joins TRBV6-2 or TRBV6-3 to TRBJ1-5; a weak D assignment points to TRBD1 (6 bases agree). The sample was peripheral blood. The DNA sequence is TGTGCCAGCAGTCCGAAAACAGGGCGCAGCAATCAGCCCCAGCATTTT. Translation gives CASSPKTGRSNQPQHF.